The clone carrying this T cell receptor beta chain turned up a few times. Its antigen is currently unknown. The CDR3 has 13 amino acids. V gave up 2 bases and J gave up 4 bases, with 9 bases separating them. Germline loops: CDR1 ENHRY, CDR2 SYGVKD. This sample is part of a study of CD8+ T cells in alopecia areata. General study points: Normal skin's resident alphabeta T cells are also sequenced in scalp samples. Sharing of TCR sequences between patients (possibly for HLA-related reasons) was less clear than in mice.

The treatment is: oral pan-JAK inhibitor, 5-10 mg twice daily. TCR sequencing used cDNA made by reverse transcription of extracted RNA. The method was immunoSEQ multiplex PCR; TCRdb's version includes in-frame clones alone and lacks a portion of them. The data show over 120,000 clones, 50% to 65% seen once. The starting material was CD8+ T cells sorted from blood, obtained at week 4, from a patient treated with tofacitinib. The clonotype comes from a human donor with alopecia areata. The chain recombines TRBV10-3 with TRBJ2-7; perhaps TRBD1 as D (6 bases). Here the CDR3 DNA reads TGTGCCATCAGTGAGCCAGGGGTGTACGAGCAGTACTTC. Translating it yields CAISEPGVYEQYF.